These T cell receptor beta chains were read from a single sample in a study of T cell changes during pregnancy in multiple sclerosis. Only in-frame clones appear in the TCRdb table, and some are missing; sequencing was by immunoSEQ multiplex PCR. The table records about 67,000 clones, over 80% of them present only once. Sequenced material: peripheral blood, taken in the second trimester of pregnancy. The receptors derive from a female donor in good health, enrolled as a control in a pregnancy study. CDR3s include the opening cysteine and the closing phenylalanine or tryptophan. A D gene is named only where the DNA matches it firmly. Rows may omit the clone size; those that give it use once, few, many or a size class.

>TRBV27|.|.|TRBJ1-6
CASREGGNSPLHF
TGTGCCAGCCGCGAAGGAGGTAATTCACCCCTCCACTTT
>TRBV30|few|.|TRBJ1-1
CAWGGRGPEAFF
TGTGCCTGGGGGGGGAGAGGGCCTGAAGCTTTCTTT
>TRBV5-4|.|.|TRBJ2-1
CASSLANEQFF
TGTGCCAGCAGCTTGGCGAATGAGCAGTTCTTC
>TRBV14|.|TRBD2|TRBJ2-5
CASSQGLAVQETQYF
TGTGCCAGCAGCCAAGGACTAGCGGTCCAAGAGACCCAGTACTTC
>TRBV18|.|.|TRBJ2-1
CASSPGWEQGSSYNEQFF
TGTGCCAGCTCACCAGGGTGGGAACAGGGAAGCTCCTACAATGAGCAGTTCTTC
>TRBV7-9|.|.|TRBJ2-1
CASSLLRGSSYNEQFF
TGTGCCAGCAGCTTGTTAAGGGGTAGCTCCTACAATGAGCAGTTCTTC
>TRBV7-8|few|.|TRBJ1-5
CASSSAPQGNQPQHF
TGTGCCAGCAGCTCGGCCCCGCAGGGAAATCAGCCCCAGCATTTT
>TRBV23-1|.|TRBD2|TRBJ2-3
CASSHNSGSFTDTQYF
TGCGCCAGCAGTCACAATAGCGGGAGCTTCACAGATACGCAGTATTTT
>TRBV5-4|.|TRBD2|TRBJ2-7
CASSSRAGAGSYEQYF
TGTGCCAGCAGCTCCCGAGCGGGAGCGGGCTCCTACGAGCAGTACTTC
>TRBV6-5|.|TRBD1|TRBJ1-5
CASSGTGGRSQPQHF
TGTGCCAGCAGTGGGACAGGGGGCAGGAGTCAGCCCCAGCATTTT
>TRBV7-2|.|.|TRBJ2-1
CASSRRSSSSNEQFF
TGTGCCAGCAGCCGCAGGTCTAGCAGCTCCAATGAGCAGTTCTTC
>TRBV28|.|TRBD2|TRBJ2-7
CASSFGAGGLLVSYEQYF
TGTGCCAGCAGTTTTGGAGCGGGGGGGCTTCTAGTTTCCTACGAGCAGTACTTC